The 18 T cell receptor beta chains below all came from one sample that was sequenced in a study of T cell responses to AZD1222 COVID-19 vaccine. Profiling relied on immunoSEQ multiplex PCR, and the TCRdb table lists in-frame clones only, not all of them. The sample lists roughly 200,000 clones, roughly 94% occurring once. The sample consisted of peripheral blood, taken 28 days after the second dose of the MenACWY control vaccine. Receptor source: an adult who received the MenACWY meningococcal vaccine as a control.

This chain links TRBV6-5 with TRBJ1-5, with D hard to call. Trimming shortened V by 6 bases and J by 6 bases, and 15 bases separated the two germline ends. The germline V gene has CDR1 MNHEY and CDR2 SVGAGI. The CDR3 contains 14 residues. This CDR3 reads CASRARQEGQPQHF. CDR3 bases: TGTGCCAGCAGGGCCCGGCAAGAAGGTCAGCCCCAGCATTTT.

The gene calls are TRBV7-9 and TRBJ2-1; the D gene is possibly TRBD1 (6 bases). From germline, CDR1 is SEHNR and CDR2 FQNEAQ (reference sequence). The CDR3 extends over 15 amino acids. V lost 2 bases, J lost 9 bases, and 17 bases lay in between. CDR3 sequence (DNA): TGTGCCAGCAGCTTACCCGGGGCAGGGGATCTTGAGCAGTTCTTC. Its translation is CASSLPGAGDLEQFF.

V usage is TRBV3-1 (or the pseudogene TRBV3-2) and J usage is TRBJ2-2; weak D call: TRBD1 (6 bases). With 3 bases removed from V and 1 base from J, the gap between germline ends came to 9 bases. This CDR3 spans 15 amino acids. Germline values: CDR1 LGHDT, CDR2 YNNKEL (reference sequence). The CDR3 region is CASSQGALNTGELFF. CDR3 coding DNA: TGTGCCAGCAGCCAGGGGGCTCTGAACACCGGGGAGCTGTTTTTT.

This clone was observed a single time. The chain joins TRBV27 to TRBJ1-4, with D possibly TRBD1 on 5 matching bases. Germline V gene lookup returns CDR1 MNHEY and CDR2 SMNVEV (reference sequence). This CDR3 has 14 residues. With 3 bases removed from V and 6 bases from J, the gap between germline ends came to 11 bases. CDR3 loop: CASSFRMGHEKLFF. In nucleotides, the CDR3 is TGTGCCAGCAGTTTCAGAATGGGGCATGAAAAACTGTTTTTT. The full variable domain, rest sourced from reference TRBV27 and TRBJ1-4, is EAQVTQNPRYLITVTGKKLTVTCSQNMNHEYMSWYRQDPGLGLRQIYYSMNVEVTDKGDVPEGYKVSRKEKRNFPLILESPSPNQTSLYFCASSFRMGHEKLFFGSGTQLSVL.

The chain uses TRBV7-3 and TRBJ2-7; 9 bases are a match to TRBD2. This CDR3 is built from 13 residues. Unmatched junction bases numbered 1, after V lost 1 base and J lost 6 bases. CDR1 SGHTA and CDR2 FQGTGA come from the germline V gene. CDR3 in amino acids: CASSLSGGVEQYF. CDR3 DNA: TGTGCCAGCAGCTTAAGCGGGGGGGTCGAGCAGTACTTC.

The gene calls are TRBV4-2 and TRBJ1-2; possible D gene TRBD1, 6 bases. This CDR3 spans 15 amino acids. Looked up from germline, CDR1 is LGHNA and CDR2 is YNFKEQ. Between the trimmed V and J ends, which lost 2 bases and 4 bases, there was a span of 14 bases. The CDR3 sequence is CASSQMLGTSYGYTF. CDR3 in DNA: TGTGCCAGCAGCCAAATGTTGGGGACAAGCTATGGCTACACCTTC.

The rearrangement links TRBV27 to TRBJ2-3, with 9 positions matching TRBD1. CDR3 length: 15 amino acids. The ends lost 4 bases at V and 4 bases at J; junction bases unmatched: 6. CDR1 is MNHEY, CDR2 SMNVEV, per germline (reference sequence). In nucleotides, the CDR3 is TGTGCCAGCAGTTCCGGGACAGGGTTCGCAGATACGCAGTATTTT. Its translation: CASSSGTGFADTQYF.

This chain's CDR3 is CASGLTGGRGLETPSTDTQYF. CDR3 in DNA: TGCGCCAGCGGATTGACGGGGGGAAGAGGACTAGAGACCCCTAGCACAGATACGCAGTATTTT. The chain combines TRBV10-1 with TRBJ2-3; 7 nucleotides align to TRBD2. Germline V gene lookup returns CDR1 WNHNN and CDR2 SYGVQD (reference sequence). The CDR3 has 21 residues. V shed 8 bases and J 0 bases; nucleotides not matched to a gene: 26.

In the case of this clone: One end of the junction does not line up with germline, which may come from a read error. The rearrangement joins TRBV30 to TRBJ1-2, with unresolved D. This CDR3 comprises 11 residues. CDR1 and CDR2 (germline): GTSNPN, SVGIG (reference sequence). CDR3 amino acids: CLVDPSAGYTF. As DNA, the CDR3 is TGCCTAGTGGATCCCTCCGCTGGCTACACCTTC. The full variable domain, its missing parts supplied by reference TRBV30 and TRBJ1-2, is SQTIHQWPATLVQPVGSPLSLECTVEGTSNPNLYWYRQAAGRGLQLLFYSVGIGQISSEVPQNLSASRPQDRQFILSSKKLLLSDSGFYLCLVDPSAGYTFGSGTRLTVV.

V usage is TRBV21-1 and J usage is TRBJ1-2; the table's D call, TRBD1, has no DNA check behind it. TRBV21-1 is assigned pseudogene status. The CDR3 runs to 17 residues. As DNA, the CDR3 is TGTGCCAGCAGTACCGGGACAGGGATGACAGCTAACTATGGCTACACCTTC. Protein product: CASSTGTGMTANYGYTF.

This clone was recorded a few times. The chain carries TRBV28 and TRBJ2-7, with 7 bases fitting TRBD1. V shed 6 bases and J 5 bases; nucleotides not matched to a gene: 4. Germline loops: CDR1 MDHEN, CDR2 SYDVKM. The CDR3 is 12 amino acids. CDR3 sequence (DNA): TGTGCCAGCAGCCAGGGGGACCACGAGCAGTACTTC. Amino acid sequence: CASSQGDHEQYF. Full variable domain (missing parts from reference TRBV28 and TRBJ2-7): DVKVTQSSRYLVKRTGEKVFLECVQDMDHENMFWYRQDPGLGLRLIYFSYDVKMKEKGDIPEGYSVSREKKERFSLILESASTNQTSMYLCASSQGDHEQYFGPGTRLTVT.

The chain couples TRBV28 to TRBJ2-7; D uncertain. This CDR3 has 11 residues. CDR1 and CDR2 from the germline V gene are MDHEN and SYDVKM. V dropped 1 base and J dropped 6 bases, with 4 bases sitting between them. For the CDR3, the DNA is TGTGCCAGCAGTTTATTGGGCGAGCAGTACTTC. It yields the protein CASSLLGEQYF.

This rearrangement joins TRBV6-5 to TRBJ1-1, with a tentative D call TRBD1 (5 bases). Trimming took 6 bases from V and 2 from J, leaving 16 bases between them. The CDR3 extends over 15 amino acids. The germline V gene has CDR1 MNHEY and CDR2 SVGAGI. CDR3 amino acids: CASRHLGTRNTEAFF. CDR3 in DNA: TGTGCCAGCAGACACCTCGGGACCAGAAACACTGAAGCTTTCTTT.

The chain links TRBV19 to TRBJ2-7; D is possibly TRBD2 (6 bases). The V end was cut by 5 bases, the J end by 0 bases, with 8 bases between. Germline V gene lookup returns CDR1 LNHDA and CDR2 SQIVND (reference sequence). CDR3 length: 13 amino acids. DNA of the CDR3: TGTGCCAGTAGTTGGGACTCCTCCTACGAGCAGTACTTC. Encoded protein: CASSWDSSYEQYF.

V and J are TRBV28 and TRBJ1-1; 7 bases fit TRBD1. Germline V lookup: CDR1 MDHEN, CDR2 SYDVKM. Losses at the gene ends were 6 bases for V and 1 base for J; bases not matched to a gene: 5. CDR3 length: 14 residues. CDR3 sequence: CASRAGTANTEAFF. In DNA form, the CDR3 reads TGTGCCAGCAGAGCCGGGACAGCGAACACTGAAGCTTTCTTT. The complete variable domain, with remaining parts taken from reference TRBV28 and TRBJ1-1, reads DVKVTQSSRYLVKRTGEKVFLECVQDMDHENMFWYRQDPGLGLRLIYFSYDVKMKEKGDIPEGYSVSREKKERFSLILESASTNQTSMYLCASRAGTANTEAFFGQGTRLTVV.

The chain recombines TRBV10-3 with TRBJ1-3; 7 nucleotides line up with TRBD1. The CDR3 is 15 amino acids. The J segment lost 1 base and the V segment lost 9 bases, leaving 9 bases of the junction unmatched. CDR1 ENHRY and CDR2 SYGVKD come from the germline V gene. The DNA of the CDR3 is TGTGCCATTACCCCTCAGGGGGTGTCTGGAAACACCATATATTTT. Amino acids: CAITPQGVSGNTIYF.

The rearrangement uses TRBV6-2 or TRBV6-3 and TRBJ1-2; unclear D gene. This CDR3 spans 14 amino acids. V was trimmed by 5 bases and J by 4 bases, leaving 14 bases between them. Germline CDR1 MNHEY, CDR2 SVGEGT. CDR3 coding DNA: TGTGCCAGCAGTCAAACAAGAGGAGTCTATGGCTACACCTTC. Translation gives CASSQTRGVYGYTF.

This chain uses TRBV27 with TRBJ2-3, with 12 positions matching TRBD2. Trimming cost V 4 bases and J 1 base; bases outside gene matches: 3. CDR3 length: 16 residues. The V gene's germline CDR1 is MNHEY and CDR2 SMNVEV (reference sequence). CDR3 in amino acids: CASSSRTSGGTDTQYF. The CDR3 coding sequence is TGTGCCAGCAGTTCCAGGACTAGCGGGGGCACAGATACGCAGTATTTT.